This TCR beta chain is drawn from a study of long-term antiretroviral therapy in people with HIV (dated by TCRdb to between 2021 and 2024). Regarding the study in general: The earliest samples were collected roughly a decade before the 2015 WHO recommendation for immediate ART, at a time when ART was usually postponed until CD4 counts fell. Eleven of the 30 participants with HIV were female. Whether ART initiation and durable HIV suppression were associated with changes in peripheral blood TRB repertoire composition and diversity was tested in a retrospective serial study. Test extractions of a monoclonal T-cell line alongside approximately 34 polyclonal samples showed no cross-contamination during QIAcube processing. The cohort contributed roughly 190 cryopreserved PBMC samples from fewer than 35 adults with confirmed HIV infection, collected serially over a mean of approximately 6 years (range 1-12).

Participants were included only if at least one PBMC sample before ART initiation and at least two post-ART samples were available. Treatment was received in the United States of America by all participants with HIV. Before DNA extraction, cryopreserved samples of roughly 0.9-11 million PBMC were thawed and washed. At the time of the earliest PBMC sample, participants with HIV were aged between roughly 20 and 54 years. PBMC samples from each participant spanned 1-4 timepoints before ART initiation and 2-8 timepoints after ART initiation, with a median of 7 samples. For every participant, serial HIV viral load, CD4+ T-cell count, ART history and demographic data were obtained. Genomic DNA was extracted from unsorted PBMC with a Qiagen kit on a QIAcube, with processing performed in batches of 12 samples. The trim is 4 bases for V and 7 bases for J, with a gap of 10 bases between the germline ends. CDR1 and CDR2 are read off the germline V gene (reference sequence) as SEHNR and FQNEAQ. Its CDR3 holds 13 amino acids, cysteine through phenylalanine. The CDR3 DNA has 39 bases and is translated from base 1.

The immunoSEQ hsTCRB v3.0 assay was used at survey level resolution for TRB variable region sequencing. The targeted TRB sequencing depth was about 40,000-50,000 T-cell genomes per sample. Pooled TRB libraries were sequenced on an Illumina MiSeq with a v3 150-cycle kit. Per the original workflow: Repertoire analysis ran in R within a reproducible Nextflow workflow covering QC, data transformation and analysis. LymphoSeq2, an R package for exploring AIRR-Seq data, was used to implement custom analyses. A few samples yielding fewer than 5000 total TRB sequences were excluded, leaving 150 to 200 analyzed HIV repertoires. Among the roughly 200 retained HIV repertoires, 55 to 65 were collected before ART initiation and around 130 after ART initiation. Each repertoire was downsampled to 5000 TRB nucleotide sequences, and summary statistics were averaged across 100 downsampling iterations. Only TRB sequences with CDR3 regions of at least seven amino acids were retained for analysis. A Shannon entropy-derived clonality score and the Gini coefficient were used to measure diversity. In repertoire networks, the top 5000 CDR3 amino acid sequences were linked whenever an edit distance of one separated two sequences. Antigen specificity groups and MHC restriction were predicted for TRB CDR3 amino acid sequences with GLIPH2. Known CMV, EBV, HIV or tissue antigen associations were flagged by matching CDR3 amino acid sequences against VDJdb and McPAS-TCR. Pre-ART, post-ART and control groups were compared with Wilcoxon signed-rank tests and Holm-Bonferroni correction. The clones in this table, taken by TCRdb from immuneACCESS, are in-frame only. Not every clone is retained; where verified, under half of the shortfall comes from an unresolved V gene, and the cause of the rest is unknown. Clone size and the V and J calls come from that table; the DNA yielded D and trimming. The sample yields about 33,000 clones; about 80% were counted once. Under 8.5% of the sample comes from the top ten.

Summary of the overall study and its limitations: Starting ART was linked to a significant rise in TRB diversity, yet even after long-term ART the diversity remained significantly lower than in transplant donor controls. CDR3 length ranges in HIV repertoires were narrower than in controls, and network structure suggested an antigen-experienced repertoire with only a slight naive shift after ART. Inferences about post-ART repertoire changes were limited because no data were available on ART adherence, viral resistance or therapy changes. Because pre-ART samples had limited cell numbers, unsorted PBMC were profiled rather than sorted CD4+ and CD8+ T cells. The samples span the years 2004 to 2017, and the ART regimens used at that time may not be as effective as current regimens. Because PBMC availability was limited, only the TCR beta chain was sequenced, with no alpha chain pairing. Expanded TRB clones identified before ART initiation dominated the repertoire at all time points, although this dominance fluctuated and declined in many PLHIV after ART.

Worth noting for this clone: Which antigen it targets is not known. No base quality values were provided; no much bigger clone lies one nucleotide off.

The chain is made from TRBV7-9 and TRBJ2-2; the D gene is not confidently resolved. The TCR sequence derives from a woman aged 50 to 60 with HIV. The sample consisted of unsorted PBMCs, taken 2 years after starting antiretroviral therapy. CDR3 sequence: CASSSDPVGELFF. The base sequence is TGTGCCAGCAGCTCAGACCCGGTCGGGGAGCTGTTTTTT.